This T cell receptor beta chain was recovered during a study of vaccination effects on CD4 cells after COVID-19. Study details: A couple of convalescent patients gave samples 16 days and one week before vaccination. Study findings and constraints: Most post-vaccine spike-reactive clones in convalescents were new, not infection-derived. At late timepoints after vaccination, vaccine- and infection-induced clones shrank markedly.

CDR1 SGHRS and CDR2 YFSETQ come from the germline V gene. Germline trimming cut 5 bases from V and 5 bases from J; bases unmatched to any gene: 10. The CDR3 has 15 amino acids. Viral peptide pool expansion of antigen-specific CD4+ T cells preceded sequencing in the ViraFEST assay. It was after 10 days of culture that CD4+ T cells were isolated. By PCR, the person was confirmed to have had SARS-CoV-2 infection between March and December 2020. HIV-1 Nef peptide pool stimulation served as negative control. Regarding this clone: No antigen is known for it.

Libraries were prepared by immunoSEQ multiplex PCR; TCRdb keeps only in-frame clonotypes and omits some of them. The profile shows 60,000 to 75,000 clones, under 85% of them singletons. This sequence was found in a human donor who had a prior SARS-CoV-2 infection. This chain connects TRBV5-1 to TRBJ2-5; 9 nucleotides line up with TRBD2. The sample consisted of CD4+ T cells from PBMCs cultured with HIV peptides, taken before COVID-19 vaccination. Indicated subset: HIV-1 Nef peptide pool negative control/reference culture. CDR3 region: CASRSSGESVETQYF. The CDR3, as DNA: TGCGCCAGCAGGTCTAGCGGGGAGAGTGTGGAGACCCAGTACTTC.